Presented here are 14 T cell receptor beta chains from one specimen sequenced in a study of T cell repertoires in cytomegalovirus infection. TCRdb re-derived calls from the reads in MiXCR, one entry per CDR3 protein. The sample has a few hundred thousand distinct CDR3 sequences, more than 25% seen once. Sequenced sample: PBMCs. Receptor source: a human donor in good health (CMV status not recorded). Some clones in this sample may be carry-over from other donors' samples.

This chain uses TRBV12-3 or TRBV12-4 with TRBJ1-2; no definite D call. This CDR3 has 14 amino acids. The V end was cut by 5 bases, the J end by 5 bases, with 15 bases between. DNA for the CDR3: TGTGCCAGCAGTCCCTGGGCCTTGCGGTATGGCTACACCTTC. This translates into CASSPWALRYGYTF.

The J gene is TRBJ2-6, the V gene TRBV12-3 or TRBV12-4, with 14 bases fitting TRBD2. This CDR3 is 20 amino acids long. V shed 4 bases, J shed 2 bases, and the junction held 10 bases outside the gene matches. The CDR3 nucleotides are TGTGCCAGCAGTTACCCCCCCGGACTAGCGGGAGGAGCTGGGGCCAACGTCCTGACTTTC. Translating it yields CASSYPPGLAGGAGANVLTF.

The chain recombines TRBV12-3 or TRBV12-4 with TRBJ1-2, with 8 bases aligning to TRBD1. The CDR3 has 15 amino acids. The J segment lost 3 bases and the V segment lost 1 base, leaving 4 bases of the junction unmatched. The CDR3 loop is CASSLDAGGDYGYTF. As DNA, the CDR3 is TGTGCCAGCAGTTTAGATGCAGGGGGCGACTATGGCTACACCTTC.

This clonotype was detected ten times or more. The chain carries TRBV6-4 and TRBJ2-1; 11 nucleotides match TRBD2. This CDR3 region has 13 residues. Germline lookup yields CDR1 MRHNA and CDR2 SNTAGT. V dropped 7 bases and J dropped 4; count of bases not matched to a gene: 0. DNA for the CDR3: TGTGCCAGCATAGCGGGAGGGTACAATGAGCAGTTCTTC. It specifies CASIAGGYNEQFF.

The gene calls are TRBV28 and TRBJ2-7; 9 nucleotides align to TRBD1. The germline V gene encodes CDR1 MDHEN and CDR2 SYDVKM. Trimming cost V 7 bases and J 0 bases; bases outside gene matches: 16. This CDR3 contains 18 residues. CDR3 DNA sequence: TGTGCCAGCAAAAACGAACCCGGGACAGGGTCCAGCTCCTACGAGCAGTACTTC. Encoded protein: CASKNEPGTGSSSYEQYF.

This clonotype was seen only a few times. This chain links TRBV7-2 with TRBJ2-3; D uncertain. Germline V lookup: CDR1 SGHTA, CDR2 FQGNSA. The CDR3 has 16 residues. Trimming left V 1 base short and J 0 bases short, with 11 bases between. The CDR3: CASSLVESSSTDTQYF. DNA of the CDR3: TGTGCCAGCAGCTTAGTAGAGTCCTCTAGCACAGATACGCAGTATTTT.

V usage is TRBV23-1 and J usage is TRBJ2-7; TRBD2 matches at 8 bases. TRBV23-1 is classed as an ORF, of uncertain function. V trimming: 2 bases; J trimming: 4 bases; junction bases outside the gene matches: 10. This CDR3 is 16 amino acids long. The CDR3 here is CASSQGIAGILYEQYF. Here the CDR3 DNA reads TGCGCCAGCAGTCAAGGGATAGCGGGGATTTTGTACGAGCAGTACTTC.

V is TRBV4-3 and J is TRBJ2-3; TRBD2 is a possible D gene (6 bases). Germline loops: CDR1 LGHNA, CDR2 YSLEER. The V gene lost 0 bases and the J gene lost 6 bases, with 13 bases spanning the gap. The CDR3 sequence is 15 residues long. The CDR3 loop is CASSQDPALADTQYF. The CDR3 DNA reads TGCGCCAGCAGCCAAGATCCGGCCCTAGCGGATACGCAGTATTTT.

The chain couples TRBV7-1 to TRBJ1-2; 12 bases agree with TRBD1. TRBV7-1 is an ORF, and what it does is uncertain. J was trimmed by 8 bases and V by 10 bases; bases with no gene match: 8. The CDR3 is 13 residues long. In DNA form, the CDR3 reads TGTGCCACCCTCCGGGACAGGGGGCGCGGCTACACCTTC. This sequence encodes CATLRDRGRGYTF.

This clonotype was observed a handful of times. CDR3 DNA sequence: TGTGCCAGCAGCTTGGGAGGGATGAATACGCAGTATTTT. Its protein product is CASSLGGMNTQYF. The chain carries TRBV5-6 and TRBJ2-3; D is perhaps TRBD2 (5 bases). This CDR3 has 13 amino acids. The V end lost 0 bases, the J end lost 7 bases, and 9 bases lay between the germline ends. CDR1 and CDR2 from the germline V gene are SGHDT and YYEEEE.

V and J are TRBV7-6 and TRBJ2-1; 10 bases fit TRBD2. Germline trimming cut 5 bases from V and 5 bases from J; bases unmatched to any gene: 6. This CDR3 contains 15 residues. Germline V CDR1 and CDR2: SGHVS, FNYEAQ. Here the CDR3 DNA reads TGTGCCAGCAGCCCTAGCGGGAGAAGGGACAATGAGCAGTTCTTC. It is translated as CASSPSGRRDNEQFF.

This clonotype was recorded a few times. The CDR3 DNA reads as TGTGCCAGCAGCTTATTAATTGGGTACGGAAACACCATATATTTT. This encodes CASSLLIGYGNTIYF. The chain has TRBV7-2 and TRBJ1-3, with D hard to call. Germline V gene lookup returns CDR1 SGHTA and CDR2 FQGNSA. Trimming shortened V by 2 bases and J by 4 bases, and 12 bases separated the two germline ends. CDR3 length equals 15 residues.

J is TRBJ2-7 and V is TRBV19, with TRBD1 matching over 9 bases. The CDR3 length is 13 residues. Germline-derived CDR1 and CDR2 are LNHDA and SQIVND (reference sequence). The V gene end was trimmed by 4 bases and the J gene end by 5 bases; junction bases not matched to a gene: 3. The CDR3 DNA is TGTGCCAGTAGTACACGGACAGGGGACGAGCAGTACTTC. Protein product: CASSTRTGDEQYF.

This clonotype was detected only once. The rearrangement uses TRBV19 and TRBJ1-1; 7 bases line up with TRBD1. J was trimmed by 8 bases and V by 6 bases; bases with no gene match: 18. This CDR3 is built from 16 residues. Per the germline V gene, CDR1 is LNHDA and CDR2 is SQIVND (reference sequence). Written as DNA, the CDR3 is TGTGCCAGTAGCCCCTTCCCCCGACCAGGGGACAGAGAAGCTTTCTTT. Translating it yields CASSPFPRPGDREAFF. Full variable domain (outside the CDR3, taken from reference TRBV19 and TRBJ1-1): DGGITQSPKYLFRKEGQNVTLSCEQNLNHDAMYWYRQDPGQGLRLIYYSQIVNDFQKGDIAEGYSVSREKKESFPLTVTSAQKNPTAFYLCASSPFPRPGDREAFFGQGTRLTVV.